This T cell receptor (beta chain) was identified during a study of T-cell reconstitution after alpha-beta-depleted transplantation in children. Preparation of the TCRbeta library involved a method that used unique molecular identifiers. In TCRdb, the PCR reads were re-called with MiXCR into one record per CDR3 protein. The top ten clones hold 35% to 45% of a sample with 200,000 or so distinct CDR3 sequences, roughly 8.3% of them seen once. The sample holds many counts of this clonotype. Its antigen is currently unknown. V trimming: 7 bases; J trimming: 1 base; junction bases outside the gene matches: 2. This CDR3 is built from 15 residues. Germline V lookup: CDR1 SQVTM, CDR2 ANQGSEA. Overall study results and limits: It was newly produced T cells that mostly accounted for T-cell counts and diversity one year after transplant. Alpha-beta T cells about two months after transplant reportedly derived from several hundred expanded graft clones.

This clonotype was obtained from a male patient aged 2 to 9 who had a stem cell transplant for acute myeloid leukemia, so the T cells may come from the graft donor. The chain joins TRBV29-1 to TRBJ2-2; 14 nucleotides line up with TRBD2. Sequenced here: PBMCs, mostly from graft donor cells, sampled 360 days after TCRalphabeta/CD19-depleted stem cell transplant. In nucleotides, the CDR3 is TGCAGCGCCGGGACTAGCGGGGGGAACACCGGGGAGCTGTTTTTT. Translation gives CSAGTSGGNTGELFF.